This TCR beta chain was documented in a study of cytomegalovirus exposure and HLA in healthy donors. General study points: Confirmation was obtained in vitro that a few CMV-associated chains are specific for CMV antigens. Across donors, sequencing depth was assumed by presence/absence analyses to be roughly uniform. Donors belonging to an Asian-associated ancestry cluster reportedly showed fewer N-insertions in productive TCRs than the 666-donor mean, according to what a later analysis found. Generally TCR sequences proved uncommon, though certain public TCRs appeared in numerous donors.

This clone occurred a few times. Its antigen is unidentified. The primer mix had 60 Vbeta and 13 Jbeta primers. TCRdb keeps only in-frame clones here, not all; method: immunoSEQ multiplex PCR. The table shows roughly 220,000 clones, with roughly 80% occurring only once. The junction had 2 bases not matched to a gene; V was cut back by 4 bases and J by 3 bases. The germline gives CDR1 MDHEN, CDR2 SYDVKM. The CDR3 sequence is 14 residues long. Sequences were obtained from PBMCs. The receptor comes from a young man in good health and CMV-seronegative. V is TRBV28 and J is TRBJ1-4; TRBD1 matches 7 bases. CDR3 in amino acids: CASSSGGPNEKLFF. CDR3 DNA: TGTGCCAGCAGTTCAGGGGGTCCTAATGAAAAACTGTTTTTT.